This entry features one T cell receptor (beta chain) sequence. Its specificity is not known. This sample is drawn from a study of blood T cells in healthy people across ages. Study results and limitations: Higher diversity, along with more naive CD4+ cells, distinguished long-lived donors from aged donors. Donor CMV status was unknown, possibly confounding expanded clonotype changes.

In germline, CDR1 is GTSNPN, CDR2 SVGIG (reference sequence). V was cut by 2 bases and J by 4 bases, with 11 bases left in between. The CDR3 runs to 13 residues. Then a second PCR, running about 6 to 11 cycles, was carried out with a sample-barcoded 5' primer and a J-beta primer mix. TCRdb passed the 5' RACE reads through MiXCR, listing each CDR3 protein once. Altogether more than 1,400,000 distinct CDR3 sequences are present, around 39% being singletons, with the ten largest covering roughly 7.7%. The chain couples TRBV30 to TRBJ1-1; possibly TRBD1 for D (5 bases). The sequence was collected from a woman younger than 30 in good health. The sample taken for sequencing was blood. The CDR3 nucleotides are TGTGCCTGGAGTTGGGGACTTGGCACTGAAGCTTTCTTT. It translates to CAWSWGLGTEAFF.